This T cell receptor (beta chain) was sequenced for a study of blood T cell repertoires in COVID-19. Looking at the study overall: Sample material is recorded as cDNA or gDNA derived from T cells, B-cell-depleted T cells, or PBMCs.

This clone was observed once. Profiled with immunoSEQ multiplex PCR; TCRdb holds only in-frame clones, not every one. Of some 230,000 clones detected, around 80% appear once; the ten largest clones hold 4.5% to 5.5%. The source is a woman aged 55 to 70 who had recovered from COVID-19. Specimen: peripheral blood.

The chain's CDR3 is CSASRGVFGNTIYF. In nucleotides, the CDR3 is TGCAGTGCTAGTCGGGGGGTCTTCGGAAACACCATATATTTT. The V call is TRBV20-1, the J call TRBJ1-3; perhaps TRBD1 as D (5 bases). Germline-derived CDR1 and CDR2 are DFQATT and SNEGSKA (reference sequence). The germline V and J ends were trimmed by 3 bases and 4 bases, with 13 bases remaining between them. The CDR3 contains 14 residues.